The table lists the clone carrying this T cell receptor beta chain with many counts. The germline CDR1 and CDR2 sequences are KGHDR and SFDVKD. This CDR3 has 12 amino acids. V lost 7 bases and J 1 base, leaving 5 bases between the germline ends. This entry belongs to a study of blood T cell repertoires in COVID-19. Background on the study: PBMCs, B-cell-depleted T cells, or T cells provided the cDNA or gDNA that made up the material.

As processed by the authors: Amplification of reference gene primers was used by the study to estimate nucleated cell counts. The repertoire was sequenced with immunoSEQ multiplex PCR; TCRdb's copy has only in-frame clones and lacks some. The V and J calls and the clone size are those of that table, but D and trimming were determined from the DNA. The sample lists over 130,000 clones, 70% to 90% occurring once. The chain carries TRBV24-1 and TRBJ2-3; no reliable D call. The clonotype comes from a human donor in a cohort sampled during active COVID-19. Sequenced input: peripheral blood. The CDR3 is CATRSGTDTQYF. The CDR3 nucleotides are TGTGCCACCAGGTCAGGCACAGATACGCAGTATTTT.